The 32 T cell receptor beta chains in this list originate from one sample, sequenced in a study of cytomegalovirus exposure and HLA in healthy donors (dated by TCRdb to about 2017). Library preparation employed the immunoSEQ multiplex PCR assay. The multiplex PCR relied on a mix of 60 forward primers for TCR Vbeta segments and 13 reverse primers for TCR Jbeta segments. TCRdb retrieved this table from immuneACCESS and kept in-frame rearrangements only. Not all clones are present; in checked studies, unresolved V genes account for under half, and no reason is known for the remainder. The sample table shows about 190,000 clones, and about 85% are seen once. Roughly 1.6% of the sample is held by the ten biggest clonotypes. Sequencing was done on a sample of PBMCs. The origin of the receptors is a woman aged 45-65 years in good health and CMV-seronegative.

This clone was observed a few times. The chain combines TRBV6-5 with TRBJ1-1; D possibly corresponds to TRBD1 (5 bases). Per germline, CDR1 MNHEY and CDR2 SVGAGI. Trimming pared 2 bases from V and 0 bases from J, leaving 10 bases between. The CDR3 contains 15 residues. CDR3: CASSYLRAVNTEAFF. For the CDR3, the DNA is TGTGCCAGCAGTTACCTCAGGGCGGTGAACACTGAAGCTTTCTTT.

This clone was counted a few times. V usage is TRBV2 and J usage is TRBJ2-1; D unclear. CDR1 is SNHLY and CDR2 is FYNNEI in the germline V gene. This CDR3 has 12 amino acids. V was shortened by 3 bases and J by 12 bases, with 12 bases between the two germline ends. The CDR3 sequence: CASSEASLGQFF. The DNA of the CDR3 is TGTGCCAGCAGTGAGGCCTCCCTTGGGCAGTTCTTC.

This clone has only one observation. The CDR3 spells CATHSPQRGNGYTF. CDR3 bases: TGTGCCACCCACTCCCCACAGCGCGGGAATGGCTACACCTTC. The chain couples TRBV28 to TRBJ1-2, with unresolved D. This CDR3 comprises 14 residues. Germline V gives CDR1 MDHEN, CDR2 SYDVKM. Trimming removed 10 bases at V and 6 bases at J, with 21 bases between.

The chain links TRBV6-6 to TRBJ1-5; D remains ambiguous. Per the germline V gene, CDR1 is MNHNY and CDR2 is SVGAGI (reference sequence). The CDR3 totals 13 residues. V lost 2 bases and J lost 4, with 6 bases in between. The chain's CDR3 is CASSYILNQPQHF. For the CDR3, the DNA is TGTGCCAGCAGTTACATTTTAAATCAGCCCCAGCATTTT.

The chain is built from TRBV6-6 and TRBJ2-1, with TRBD2 matching over 13 bases. Germline values: CDR1 MNHNY, CDR2 SVGAGI (reference sequence). CDR3 length: 15 residues. J lost 7 bases, V lost 6 bases, and 6 bases had no gene match. In nucleotides, the CDR3 is TGTGCCAGCAGACTAGGGACTAGCGGGATTAATGAGCAGTTCTTC. Translated, it gives CASRLGTSGINEQFF.

CDR3 region: CASSASTGGNTGELFF. The CDR3, as DNA: TGTGCCAGCAGTGCGTCGACAGGGGGCAACACCGGGGAGCTGTTTTTT. The V gene is TRBV6-4, the J gene TRBJ2-2; 10 positions match TRBD1. CDR3 size: 16 residues. CDR1 is MRHNA and CDR2 is SNTAGT in the germline V gene. V lost 4 bases and J lost 2; bases outside the gene matches: 4.

The genes are TRBV11-1 and TRBJ2-1; 8 positions agree with TRBD2. With 7 bases clipped from V and 6 bases from J, the junction kept 11 bases outside the gene matches. The CDR3 loop spans 15 amino acids. The germline V gene encodes CDR1 SGHAT and CDR2 FQDESV (reference sequence). CDR3 sequence: CASTPSGREANEQFF. The CDR3 nucleotides read TGTGCCAGCACCCCTAGCGGGCGAGAGGCCAATGAGCAGTTCTTC.

This sequence joins TRBV7-9 and TRBJ2-5; the match to TRBD2 covers 7 bases. The DNA end lines up better with TRBJ2-7; the J call may be wrong. The CDR3 is 15 amino acids. The germline CDR1 and CDR2 sequences are SEHNR and FQNEAQ (reference sequence). The CDR3, as DNA: TGTGCCAGCAGCTTAGCGGGGGGAGGGCCGGTCGAGCAGTACTTC. It is translated as CASSLAGGGPVEQYF.

CDR3: CATSDGRGGNTIYF. CDR3 in DNA: TGTGCCACCAGCGACGGCCGAGGTGGAAACACCATATATTTT. V usage is TRBV15 and J usage is TRBJ1-3; D not resolved. This CDR3 spans 14 amino acids. With 5 bases removed from V and 3 bases from J, the gap between germline ends came to 11 bases. Germline lookup yields CDR1 LNHNV and CDR2 YYDKDF (reference sequence). Variable domain in full (rest from reference TRBV15 and TRBJ1-3): DAMVIQNPRYQVTQFGKPVTLSCSQTLNHNVMYWYQQKSSQAPKLLFHYYDKDFNNEADTPDNFQSRRPNTSFCFLDIRSPGLGDTAMYLCATSDGRGGNTIYFGEGSWLTVV.

This chain links TRBV5-1 with TRBJ1-1; TRBD1 agrees at 8 bases. This CDR3 contains 17 residues. Germline CDR1 and CDR2: SGHRS and YFSETQ. The V and J ends lost 4 bases and 3 bases, in that order; junction bases with no gene match: 14. In DNA form, the CDR3 reads TGCGCCAGCAGCAAATACAGGGGGTCGGTAGCGGACACTGAAGCTTTCTTT. Translation: CASSKYRGSVADTEAFF.

The genes are TRBV27 and TRBJ1-2; 7 nucleotides line up with TRBD1. Germline V gene sequence: CDR1 MNHEY, CDR2 SMNVEV (reference sequence). The CDR3 has 14 residues. The junction had 6 bases not matched to a gene; V was cut back by 3 bases and J by 5 bases. CDR3 residues: CASSFQGEGYGYTF. CDR3 bases: TGTGCCAGCAGTTTTCAGGGGGAAGGGTATGGCTACACCTTC.

The CDR3, as DNA: TGTGCCAGTAGTATAGTGGCCAAACCGATTACTGAAGCTTTCTTT. It is translated as CASSIVAKPITEAFF. J is TRBJ1-1 and V is TRBV19; D remains ambiguous. V dropped 1 base and J dropped 5 bases, with 14 bases sitting between them. This CDR3 spans 15 amino acids. Germline CDR1 reads LNHDA; CDR2 reads SQIVND (reference sequence).

This clone was detected only a few times. The chain is built from TRBV5-6 and TRBJ1-6; D call uncertain. The CDR3 extends over 15 amino acids. V shed 0 bases and J shed 6 bases, with 10 bases lying between them. CDR1 is SGHDT, CDR2 YYEEEE, per germline. The CDR3 spells CASSLGVLGNSPLHF. CDR3 nucleotide sequence: TGTGCCAGCAGCTTGGGTGTCCTCGGTAATTCACCCCTCCACTTT.

Of note for this clone: The junction departs from germline at one end; a sequencing error may be responsible. The rearrangement joins TRBV7-9 to TRBJ1-5; TRBD1 matches at 11 bases. Germline values: CDR1 SEHNR, CDR2 FQNEAQ (reference sequence). The CDR3 is 14 amino acids. The DNA of the CDR3 is TGTTCCAGCGAAGGGACAGGGGGGGCTCAGCCCCAGCATTTT. Translation gives CSSEGTGGAQPQHF. The full variable domain, rest sourced from reference TRBV7-9 and TRBJ1-5, is DTGVSQNPRHKITKRGQNVTFRCDPISEHNRLYWYRQTLGQGPEFLTYFQNEAQLEKSRLLSDRFSAERPKGSFSTLEIQRTEQGDSAMYLCSSEGTGGAQPQHFGDGTRLSIL.

The chain combines TRBV7-3 with TRBJ1-6; tentative D call: TRBD1 (5 bases). The V gene's germline CDR1 is SGHTA and CDR2 FQGTGA. This CDR3 is 14 amino acids long. V gave up 5 bases and J gave up 8 bases, with 13 bases separating them. CDR3 in amino acids: CASSETGSYSPLHF. The CDR3 DNA reads as TGTGCCAGCAGCGAAACAGGCAGCTATTCACCCCTCCACTTT.

The chain is built from TRBV2 and TRBJ2-7; D perhaps matches TRBD1 (8 bases). Trimming took off 5 bases at V and 4 bases at J, with 18 bases between the two ends. From germline, CDR1 is SNHLY and CDR2 FYNNEI. CDR3 size: 15 residues. CDR3 DNA: TGTGCCAGCAGTTCACAGGGGGGGGGTCGGTACGAGCAGTACTTC. Translated: CASSSQGGGRYEQYF.

The rearrangement joins TRBV25-1 to TRBJ2-5; TRBD2 matches at 10 bases. V lost 10 bases to trimming and J lost 5 bases; unmatched junction nucleotides: 13. The CDR3 sequence is 15 residues long. Germline CDR1 is MGHDK and CDR2 is SYGVNS. The CDR3 coding sequence is TGTGCCACCAATCCCACTAGCGGGAATTTGGAGACCCAGTACTTC. Residues: CATNPTSGNLETQYF.

This sequence joins TRBV5-1 and TRBJ2-6, with D maybe TRBD2 (6 bases). CDR1 and CDR2 (germline): SGHRS, YFSETQ. Deletions cut 3 bases from V and 3 bases from J, with 10 bases between. This CDR3 region has 15 residues. CDR3 amino acids: CASSWGDGGANVLTF. CDR3 coding DNA: TGCGCCAGCAGCTGGGGGGACGGTGGGGCCAACGTCCTGACTTTC.

The rearrangement joins TRBV6-6 to TRBJ2-1; 9 bases agree with TRBD1. The CDR3 has 15 residues. CDR1 and CDR2 from the germline V gene are MNHNY and SVGAGI (reference sequence). J gave up 3 bases and V 5 bases, and 5 bases lay outside the gene matches. DNA of the CDR3: TGTGCCAGCAGTCCCCGGACAGGGGTCTACAATGAGCAGTTCTTC. It is translated as CASSPRTGVYNEQFF.

This chain joins TRBV27 and TRBJ2-1, with D possibly being TRBD1 (6 bases). Trimming took 4 bases from V and 1 from J, leaving 11 bases between them. The CDR3 consists of 15 residues. The germline V gene has CDR1 MNHEY and CDR2 SMNVEV (reference sequence). CDR3 sequence: CASSSDRASYNEQFF. The CDR3 DNA reads TGTGCCAGCAGTTCGGACAGAGCTTCCTACAATGAGCAGTTCTTC.

This clone has only a few counts. This chain links TRBV19 with TRBJ1-2, with D perhaps matching TRBD1 (6 bases). The CDR3 has 16 amino acids. V lost 7 bases, J lost 6 bases, and 24 bases lay in between. Germline V lookup: CDR1 LNHDA, CDR2 SQIVND (reference sequence). CDR3 nucleotides: TGTGCCAGTACCCCCCGCCGGACAGCCGACAGAGATGGCTACACCTTC. The encoded protein is CASTPRRTADRDGYTF.

V usage is TRBV28 and J usage is TRBJ2-1, with D uncertain. Germline V CDR1 and CDR2: MDHEN, SYDVKM. Trimming pared 5 bases from V and 4 bases from J, leaving 12 bases between. The CDR3 sequence is 14 residues long. The CDR3 DNA is TGTGCCAGCAGTCCATCAATCCAGTACAATGAGCAGTTCTTC. It codes for CASSPSIQYNEQFF.

This chain uses TRBV19 with TRBJ1-1; D uncertain. Germline values: CDR1 LNHDA, CDR2 SQIVND (reference sequence). This CDR3 is 13 amino acids long. The germline V and J ends were trimmed by 9 bases and 0 bases, with 11 bases remaining between them. CDR3 bases: TGTGCCAGCCGCGACCAGGTGAACACTGAAGCTTTCTTT. It codes for CASRDQVNTEAFF.

On this clone itself: Other DNA sequences from this sample encode an identical CDR3 as well. This rearrangement joins TRBV5-4 to TRBJ1-2, with D perhaps TRBD1 (6 bases). The V end was cut by 0 bases, the J end by 5 bases, with 8 bases between. The CDR3 is 13 residues long. From germline, CDR1 is SGHNT and CDR2 YYREEE (reference sequence). CDR3 region: CASSLGQDYGYTF. The CDR3, as DNA: TGTGCCAGCAGCTTGGGACAGGATTATGGCTACACCTTC.

This clone has more than one count but fewer than ten. This sequence joins TRBV7-3 and TRBJ1-3; D remains ambiguous. Germline V CDR1 and CDR2: SGHTA, FQGTGA. Trimming removed 5 bases at V and 0 bases at J, with 8 bases between. This CDR3 region has 14 residues. The CDR3, as DNA: TGTGCCAGCAGCGAGGAAAACTCTGGAAACACCATATATTTT. Protein sequence: CASSEENSGNTIYF.

CDR3 loop: CASSFTDRAEAFF. The DNA for the CDR3 is TGTGCCAGCAGCTTTACAGACAGGGCTGAAGCTTTCTTT. This chain joins TRBV5-4 and TRBJ1-1; 7 positions agree with TRBD1. Germline V gives CDR1 SGHNT, CDR2 YYREEE (reference sequence). The CDR3 loop spans 13 amino acids. With 2 bases clipped from V and 6 bases from J, the junction kept 4 bases outside the gene matches.

This clone has only one observation. The chain joins TRBV6-1 to TRBJ1-1; TRBD1 matches 9 bases. The CDR3 has 14 residues. The germline gives CDR1 MNHNS, CDR2 SASEGT. J gave up 7 bases and V 4 bases, and 7 bases lay outside the gene matches. Here the CDR3 reads CASSVGTGRYEAFF. For the CDR3, the DNA is TGTGCCAGCAGTGTTGGGACAGGGCGTTATGAAGCTTTCTTT.

J is TRBJ2-1 and V is TRBV7-2; possibly TRBD2 for D (6 bases). Germline values: CDR1 SGHTA, CDR2 FQGNSA. The CDR3 runs 15 residues. With 5 bases removed from V and 1 base from J, the gap between germline ends came to 12 bases. The CDR3 DNA is TGTGCCAGCAGCCCCCGGAGGGCTTCCTACAATGAGCAGTTCTTC. As protein: CASSPRRASYNEQFF.

This chain connects TRBV7-6 to TRBJ1-1, with D possibly matching TRBD1 (5 bases). Germline CDR1 reads SGHVS; CDR2 reads FNYEAQ. The CDR3 extends over 14 amino acids. Deletions cut 5 bases from V and 3 bases from J, with 13 bases between. CDR3 DNA: TGTGCCAGCAGCACCCGACAGAGAGACACTGAAGCTTTCTTT. Translated: CASSTRQRDTEAFF.

About this clone itself: One junction end disagrees with the germline gene, perhaps due to a read error. The chain carries TRBV6-1 and TRBJ2-3, with 10 bases lining up with TRBD2. Germline CDR1 reads MNHNS; CDR2 reads SASEGT. This CDR3 region has 11 residues. CDR3 sequence reads: CASRASGSGDF. Written as DNA, the CDR3 is TGTGCCAGCAGAGCTAGCGGGAGTGGGGATTTT.

The chain joins TRBV5-1 to TRBJ2-7; 10 bases are shared with TRBD2. Per germline, CDR1 SGHRS and CDR2 YFSETQ. The CDR3 consists of 14 residues. After removal of 4 bases from V and 1 base from J, the junction contained 2 bases not matched to a gene. CDR3 DNA sequence: TGCGCCAGCAGCCGGACTAGCGGTTCCTACGAGCAGTACTTC. Protein: CASSRTSGSYEQYF.

To note about this clone: A read error may produce the germline difference seen at one junction end. This rearrangement joins TRBV7-7 to TRBJ1-1, with D perhaps TRBD1 (5 bases). CDR1 is SSHAT and CDR2 is FNYEAQ in the germline V gene (reference sequence). CDR3 length: 15 residues. The CDR3 sequence: CASRNLRQKFTEAFF. The CDR3 region has the DNA TGTGCTAGCAGGAACCTACGACAGAAGTTCACTGAAGCTTTCTTT.